This T cell receptor (beta chain) was captured in a study of blood T cells in healthy people across ages (dated by TCRdb to the mid-2010s). In terms of the full investigation: In model experiments, template switching captured about one uniquely barcoded TCR beta cDNA molecule for every two T cells. Age-related changes in TCR beta repertoire diversity were measured in the study by deep sequencing normalized with unique cDNA molecular identifiers. To avoid experimental bias, donors of different ages were distributed randomly across sequencing lanes. The study analyzed two additional independent replicas of 1 million unique cDNA reads from the same blood draw for two donors, one aged 18 to 30 and one aged 80 or older. The donors were divided into four age groups: young (average approximately 16 years), middle-aged (about 40), aged (about 60) and long-lived (82). Summary of the overall study and its limitations: Bulk unsorted PBMC profiling prevented conclusive comparison of naive and antigen-experienced compartments. As age increased, observed TCR beta diversity per million T cells dropped in a roughly linear way, and a significant reduction was already evident by age about 40. Because the CMV infection status of the donors was unknown, age-related changes in expanded clonotypes may potentially have been confounded. Compared with the aged group, the long-lived group had more naive CD4+ T cells, fewer expanded clones and increased TCR diversity, a pattern suggesting age selection. There was a strong correlation between observed TCR beta diversity and the percentage of naive T cells measured by flow cytometry. Estimates of total diversity based on one million sequenced T cells were regarded as lower bounds and as underestimates.

Library prep was done by 5' RACE. Sequencing was performed on an Illumina HiSeq 2500. The second PCR ran for about 7 to 11 cycles and used a J-beta primer mix along with a sample-barcoded 5' primer. A template-switch 5' adaptor carrying 12 random nucleotides introduced a unique molecular identifier onto each TCR beta cDNA molecule. At least 2.5 million CDR3-containing paired-end reads were obtained from each sample. All of the RNA was converted into first-strand cDNA using the Mint cDNA synthesis kit, with a TRBC-specific oligonucleotide serving as the primer. All cDNA was treated with uracil-DNA glycosylase and then went through a first 18-cycle PCR with the universal primers M1SS and BC2_uni_R. The original methods were these. Each sample was normalized by randomly selecting 1 million high-quality reads, each carrying a distinct molecular identifier. Instead of being binned into consensus sequences, reads with shared molecular identifiers were discarded. MiTCR, set to a Q25 quality threshold and the strictest error-elimination algorithm, was used for CDR3 identification, clonotype clustering and error correction. Lower-bound total TCR beta diversity was estimated with a nonparametric unseen species model using Euler transformation. The raw public reads went through TCRdb reprocessing: fastp at Q25, MiXCR clone calling, in-frame beta chains kept. Records with the same CDR3 protein are collapsed into one entry carrying the most frequent genes and DNA. The authors' filters were not applied to this entry. The table for this sample lists fewer than 1 million distinct CDR3 sequences; roughly 44% of them were counted only once. The ten biggest clones cover about 21% of the sample.

Systemically healthy Caucasian individuals from Russia, 39 in total and aged roughly 6 to 100 years, were included as donors. Each donor gave 8.5 to 10 milliliters of peripheral blood, collected into EDTA-treated Vacutainer tubes. Ficoll-Paque density-gradient centrifugation was used to isolate PBMCs, with at least 7 million per sample. Trizol reagent was used to extract total RNA from PBMCs, with at least 5.5 micrograms per sample. For every donor, flow cytometry on a PBMC aliquot measured the percentage of naive CD45RAhigh/CD27high T cells. Comment on this clonotype: There is no known antigen for this receptor. Base-call qualities are not available, and no considerably larger clone is one nucleotide away.

Measured from the cysteine to the phenylalanine, the CDR3 is 12 residues long. Only CDR3 DNA remains: 36 bases, in frame from the first base. V loses 1 base of germline sequence and J loses 8 bases, and the interval between the two ends is 11 bases. Reading the germline V gene (reference sequence) gives CDR1 GTSNPN and CDR2 SVGIG. This receptor was identified in a man aged 60 to 69 in good health. Sample: blood. The chain uses TRBV30 and TRBJ1-1; the D gene is possibly TRBD1, with 5 bases matching. The CDR3 protein sequence reads: CAWSEDTDEAFF. In nucleotides, the sequence is TGTGCCTGGAGTGAGGACACGGACGAAGCTTTCTTT. With the portions outside the CDR3 filled from the reference TRBV30 and TRBJ1-1 genes, the complete variable region becomes SQTIHQWPATLVQPVGSPLSLECTVEGTSNPNLYWYRQAAGRGLQLLFYSVGIGQISSEVPQNLSASRPQDRQFILSSKKLLLSDSGFYLCAWSEDTDEAFFGQGTRLTVV.